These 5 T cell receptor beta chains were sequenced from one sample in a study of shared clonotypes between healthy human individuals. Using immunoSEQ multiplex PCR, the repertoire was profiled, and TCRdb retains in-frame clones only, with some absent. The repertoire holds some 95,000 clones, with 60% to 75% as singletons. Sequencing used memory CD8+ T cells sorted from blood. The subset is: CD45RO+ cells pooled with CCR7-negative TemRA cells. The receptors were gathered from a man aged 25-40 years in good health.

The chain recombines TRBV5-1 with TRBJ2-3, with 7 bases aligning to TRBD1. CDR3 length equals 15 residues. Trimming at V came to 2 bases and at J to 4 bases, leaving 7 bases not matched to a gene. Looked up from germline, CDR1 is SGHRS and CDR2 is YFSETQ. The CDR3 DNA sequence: TGCGCCAGCAGCTTAACCGGGACAGCACCAGATACGCAGTATTTT. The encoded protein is CASSLTGTAPDTQYF.

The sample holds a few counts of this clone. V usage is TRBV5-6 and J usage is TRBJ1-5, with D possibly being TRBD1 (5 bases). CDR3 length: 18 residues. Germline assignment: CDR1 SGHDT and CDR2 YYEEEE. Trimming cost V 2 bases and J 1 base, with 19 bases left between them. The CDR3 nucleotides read TGTGCCAGCAGCTTTTGGGACCGGAGTATTCGCAGCAATCAGCCCCAGCATTTT. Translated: CASSFWDRSIRSNQPQHF. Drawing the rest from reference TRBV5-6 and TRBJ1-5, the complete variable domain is DAGVTQSPTHLIKTRGQQVTLRCSPKSGHDTVSWYQQALGQGPQFIFQYYEEEERQRGNFPDRFSGHQFPNYSSELNVNALLLGDSALYLCASSFWDRSIRSNQPQHFGDGTRLSIL.

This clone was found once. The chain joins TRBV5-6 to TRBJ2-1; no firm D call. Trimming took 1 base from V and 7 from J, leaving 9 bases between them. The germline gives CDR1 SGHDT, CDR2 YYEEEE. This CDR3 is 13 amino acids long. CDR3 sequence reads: CASSLQDANEQFF. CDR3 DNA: TGTGCCAGCAGCTTGCAGGACGCTAATGAGCAGTTCTTC.

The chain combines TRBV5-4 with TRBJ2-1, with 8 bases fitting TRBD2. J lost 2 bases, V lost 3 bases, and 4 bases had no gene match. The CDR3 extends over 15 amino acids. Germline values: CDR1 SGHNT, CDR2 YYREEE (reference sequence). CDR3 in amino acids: CASSSGLAPYNEQFF. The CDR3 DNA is TGTGCCAGCAGCTCAGGACTAGCCCCCTACAATGAGCAGTTCTTC.

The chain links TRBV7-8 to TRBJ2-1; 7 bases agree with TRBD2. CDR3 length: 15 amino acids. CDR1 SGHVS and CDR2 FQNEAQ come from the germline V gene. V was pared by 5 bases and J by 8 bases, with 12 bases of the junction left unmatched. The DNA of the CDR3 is TGTGCCAGCAGCCTCGGGACTATCCGGGTCGATGAGCAGTTCTTC. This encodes CASSLGTIRVDEQFF.